This TCR beta chain comes out of a study of vaccination and CD4 T cells after COVID-19. Study details: Four females and six males made up the convalescents, with two Hispanic.

The treatment denotes: approximately nine-day PBMC culture with coronavirus spike peptide pools or control peptides (ViraFEST assay). ViraFEST grew antigen-specific T cells using peptide pools, then sequenced TCRs. In this cohort, PCR tests turned positive between March and December 2020, predating US Alpha, Beta and Delta variants. Peptide pools at around 9.9 ug/ml stimulated approximately 2 million PBMCs per well with 10 IU/ml IL-2. Concerning this clonotype: As yet, its antigen is unknown.

Cultured CD4+ T-cell DNA underwent Oncomine TCR Beta short-read sequencing. TCRdb passed the PCR reads through MiXCR, listing each CDR3 protein once. The sample consists of 15,000 or so distinct CDR3 sequences, about 39% of them appearing once. The CDR3 runs to 15 residues. Germline CDR1 SGHTA, CDR2 FQGTGA. V dropped 0 bases and J dropped 2 bases, with 10 bases sitting between them. The chain employs TRBV7-3 and TRBJ1-1, with D possibly being TRBD1 (6 bases). The sample consisted of CD4+ T cells from blood, cultured in vitro. The receptor comes from a human donor who had recovered from COVID-19. The CDR3 nucleotides read TGTGCCAGCAGCTTAACTTTTGGGGGCAACACTGAAGCTTTCTTT. It yields the protein CASSLTFGGNTEAFF. Supplemented by reference TRBV7-3 and TRBJ1-1, the full variable domain reads GAGVSQTPSNKVTEKGKYVELRCDPISGHTALYWYRQSLGQGPEFLIYFQGTGAADDSGLPNDRFFAVRPEGSVSTLKIQRTERGDSAVYLCASSLTFGGNTEAFFGQGTRLTVV.